What follows is one TCR beta chain and its context. Its antigen specificity is not known. Within one base of it there is no much larger clone, and no base qualities were kept. The record originates from a study of T cells in pancreatic ductal adenocarcinoma (dated by TCRdb to the late 2010s). Regarding the complete study: Seeking insight into the adaptive T-cell response that arises naturally, the researchers examined how many CD8+ T cells infiltrated tumors of resected pancreatic ductal adenocarcinoma, where they sat, and what features they had, alongside the same properties of suppressive cells.

Based on the germline V gene, the CDR1 and CDR2 sequences are MNHEY and SVGAGI. Germline trimming: 6 bases from V, 2 bases from J; junction bases outside gene matches: 6. The cysteine opens and the phenylalanine closes a CDR3 of 15 amino acids. Only CDR3 DNA remains: 45 bases, in frame from the first base. TCR beta CDR3 regions were amplified from genomic DNA using the immunoSEQ hsTCRB kit. An Illumina HiSeq system was used for high-throughput TRB CDR3 sequencing. The original methods were these. The immunoSEQ software was used to analyze sequencing reads, and nonproductive sequences containing premature stops or frame-shifts were removed. Clonality of the repertoire was calculated as one minus Shannon entropy normalized by log2 of the number of unique productive sequences. As stored in TCRdb, this immuneACCESS dataset retains in-frame rearrangements with V and J assigned. A fraction of the clones does not appear; measured against another copy, unresolved V genes explain less than half of the discrepancy, and the remainder lacks a known reason. The V and J calls and clone size were taken over from that table, and D and trimming were inferred from the DNA. Here the sample has approximately 13,000 clones; around 86% occur a single time. Roughly a sixth of the sample rests with the top ten.

The pancreatic ductal adenocarcinoma patients who were selected had gone through surgery without receiving any neoadjuvant therapy. Peripheral blood was collected in heparin tubes, from which PBMCs were isolated by histopaque density gradient and cryopreserved in approximately 9.3% DMSO. Using the DNeasy Blood and Tissue Kit with Proteinase K and RNase treatment, genomic DNA was extracted from 6 or 7 PBMC and about ten flash-frozen tumor specimens. Overall study outcomes, separate from this receptor: T-cell clonality showed no significant difference between tumor and blood, with a mean clonality of roughly 0.12 in tumors and about 0.07 in blood. Compared with tumor samples, blood samples had more total productive templates and around 8-fold more unique clonotypes. Since most people with pancreatic cancer show up with disease that cannot be operated on, the resected cohort was biased toward the minority who had early-stage disease. Comparisons of clonality between tumor and blood may be biased toward lower diversity because tumors are enriched in CD45RO+ effector T cells rather than naive T cells.

The sequenced material came from PBMCs. The chain uses TRBV6-5 and TRBJ1-5, with 8 bases aligning to TRBD1. The receptor was derived from a human donor with pancreatic ductal adenocarcinoma. The DNA is TGTGCCAGCAGCCTCCACAGGGGGGGCAATCAGCCCCAGCATTTT. The translation is CASSLHRGGNQPQHF.